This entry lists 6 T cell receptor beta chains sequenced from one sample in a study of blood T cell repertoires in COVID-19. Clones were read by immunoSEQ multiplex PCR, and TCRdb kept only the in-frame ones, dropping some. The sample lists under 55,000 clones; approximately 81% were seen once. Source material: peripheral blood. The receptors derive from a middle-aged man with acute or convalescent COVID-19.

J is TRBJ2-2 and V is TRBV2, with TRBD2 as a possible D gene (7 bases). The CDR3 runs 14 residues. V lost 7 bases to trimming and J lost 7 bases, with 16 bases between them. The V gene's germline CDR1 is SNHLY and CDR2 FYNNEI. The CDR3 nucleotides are TGTGCCAGCAAGTTCGGGGGGCAGTTCGGGGAGCTGTTTTTT. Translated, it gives CASKFGGQFGELFF.

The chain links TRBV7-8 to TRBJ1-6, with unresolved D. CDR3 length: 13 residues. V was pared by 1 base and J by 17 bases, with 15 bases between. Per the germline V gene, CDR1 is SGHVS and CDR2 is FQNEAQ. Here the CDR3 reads CASSLGRRESIHF. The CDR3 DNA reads TGTGCCAGCAGCTTAGGTCGGAGGGAAAGTATCCACTTT.

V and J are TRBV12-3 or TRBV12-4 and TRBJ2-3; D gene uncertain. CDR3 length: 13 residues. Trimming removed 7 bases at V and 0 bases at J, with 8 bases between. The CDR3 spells CASIGGSTDTQYF. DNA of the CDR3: TGTGCCAGCATTGGCGGCAGCACAGATACGCAGTATTTT.

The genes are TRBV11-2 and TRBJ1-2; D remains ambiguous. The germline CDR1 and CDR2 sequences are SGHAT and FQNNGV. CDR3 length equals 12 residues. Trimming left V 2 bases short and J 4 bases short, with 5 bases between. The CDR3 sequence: CASSLSRYGYTF. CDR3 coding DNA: TGTGCCAGCAGCTTAAGCCGCTATGGCTACACCTTC.

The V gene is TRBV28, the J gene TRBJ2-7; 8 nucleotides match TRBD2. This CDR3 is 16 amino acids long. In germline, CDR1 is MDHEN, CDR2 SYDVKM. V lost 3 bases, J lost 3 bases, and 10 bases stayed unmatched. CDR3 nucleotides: TGTGCCAGCAGTTTTTTACGGGAGGGCCTCGACTACGAGCAGTACTTC. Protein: CASSFLREGLDYEQYF.

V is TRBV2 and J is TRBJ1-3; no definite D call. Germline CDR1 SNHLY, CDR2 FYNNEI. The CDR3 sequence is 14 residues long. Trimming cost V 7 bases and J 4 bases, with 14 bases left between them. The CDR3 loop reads CASTLQTGGNTIYF. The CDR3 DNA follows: TGTGCCAGCACCCTTCAGACGGGAGGAAACACCATATATTTT. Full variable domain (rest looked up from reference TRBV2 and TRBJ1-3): EPEVTQTPSHQVTQMGQEVILRCVPISNHLYFYWYRQILGQKVEFLVSFYNNEISEKSEIFDDQFSVERPDGSNFTLKIRSTKLEDSAMYFCASTLQTGGNTIYFGEGSWLTVV.